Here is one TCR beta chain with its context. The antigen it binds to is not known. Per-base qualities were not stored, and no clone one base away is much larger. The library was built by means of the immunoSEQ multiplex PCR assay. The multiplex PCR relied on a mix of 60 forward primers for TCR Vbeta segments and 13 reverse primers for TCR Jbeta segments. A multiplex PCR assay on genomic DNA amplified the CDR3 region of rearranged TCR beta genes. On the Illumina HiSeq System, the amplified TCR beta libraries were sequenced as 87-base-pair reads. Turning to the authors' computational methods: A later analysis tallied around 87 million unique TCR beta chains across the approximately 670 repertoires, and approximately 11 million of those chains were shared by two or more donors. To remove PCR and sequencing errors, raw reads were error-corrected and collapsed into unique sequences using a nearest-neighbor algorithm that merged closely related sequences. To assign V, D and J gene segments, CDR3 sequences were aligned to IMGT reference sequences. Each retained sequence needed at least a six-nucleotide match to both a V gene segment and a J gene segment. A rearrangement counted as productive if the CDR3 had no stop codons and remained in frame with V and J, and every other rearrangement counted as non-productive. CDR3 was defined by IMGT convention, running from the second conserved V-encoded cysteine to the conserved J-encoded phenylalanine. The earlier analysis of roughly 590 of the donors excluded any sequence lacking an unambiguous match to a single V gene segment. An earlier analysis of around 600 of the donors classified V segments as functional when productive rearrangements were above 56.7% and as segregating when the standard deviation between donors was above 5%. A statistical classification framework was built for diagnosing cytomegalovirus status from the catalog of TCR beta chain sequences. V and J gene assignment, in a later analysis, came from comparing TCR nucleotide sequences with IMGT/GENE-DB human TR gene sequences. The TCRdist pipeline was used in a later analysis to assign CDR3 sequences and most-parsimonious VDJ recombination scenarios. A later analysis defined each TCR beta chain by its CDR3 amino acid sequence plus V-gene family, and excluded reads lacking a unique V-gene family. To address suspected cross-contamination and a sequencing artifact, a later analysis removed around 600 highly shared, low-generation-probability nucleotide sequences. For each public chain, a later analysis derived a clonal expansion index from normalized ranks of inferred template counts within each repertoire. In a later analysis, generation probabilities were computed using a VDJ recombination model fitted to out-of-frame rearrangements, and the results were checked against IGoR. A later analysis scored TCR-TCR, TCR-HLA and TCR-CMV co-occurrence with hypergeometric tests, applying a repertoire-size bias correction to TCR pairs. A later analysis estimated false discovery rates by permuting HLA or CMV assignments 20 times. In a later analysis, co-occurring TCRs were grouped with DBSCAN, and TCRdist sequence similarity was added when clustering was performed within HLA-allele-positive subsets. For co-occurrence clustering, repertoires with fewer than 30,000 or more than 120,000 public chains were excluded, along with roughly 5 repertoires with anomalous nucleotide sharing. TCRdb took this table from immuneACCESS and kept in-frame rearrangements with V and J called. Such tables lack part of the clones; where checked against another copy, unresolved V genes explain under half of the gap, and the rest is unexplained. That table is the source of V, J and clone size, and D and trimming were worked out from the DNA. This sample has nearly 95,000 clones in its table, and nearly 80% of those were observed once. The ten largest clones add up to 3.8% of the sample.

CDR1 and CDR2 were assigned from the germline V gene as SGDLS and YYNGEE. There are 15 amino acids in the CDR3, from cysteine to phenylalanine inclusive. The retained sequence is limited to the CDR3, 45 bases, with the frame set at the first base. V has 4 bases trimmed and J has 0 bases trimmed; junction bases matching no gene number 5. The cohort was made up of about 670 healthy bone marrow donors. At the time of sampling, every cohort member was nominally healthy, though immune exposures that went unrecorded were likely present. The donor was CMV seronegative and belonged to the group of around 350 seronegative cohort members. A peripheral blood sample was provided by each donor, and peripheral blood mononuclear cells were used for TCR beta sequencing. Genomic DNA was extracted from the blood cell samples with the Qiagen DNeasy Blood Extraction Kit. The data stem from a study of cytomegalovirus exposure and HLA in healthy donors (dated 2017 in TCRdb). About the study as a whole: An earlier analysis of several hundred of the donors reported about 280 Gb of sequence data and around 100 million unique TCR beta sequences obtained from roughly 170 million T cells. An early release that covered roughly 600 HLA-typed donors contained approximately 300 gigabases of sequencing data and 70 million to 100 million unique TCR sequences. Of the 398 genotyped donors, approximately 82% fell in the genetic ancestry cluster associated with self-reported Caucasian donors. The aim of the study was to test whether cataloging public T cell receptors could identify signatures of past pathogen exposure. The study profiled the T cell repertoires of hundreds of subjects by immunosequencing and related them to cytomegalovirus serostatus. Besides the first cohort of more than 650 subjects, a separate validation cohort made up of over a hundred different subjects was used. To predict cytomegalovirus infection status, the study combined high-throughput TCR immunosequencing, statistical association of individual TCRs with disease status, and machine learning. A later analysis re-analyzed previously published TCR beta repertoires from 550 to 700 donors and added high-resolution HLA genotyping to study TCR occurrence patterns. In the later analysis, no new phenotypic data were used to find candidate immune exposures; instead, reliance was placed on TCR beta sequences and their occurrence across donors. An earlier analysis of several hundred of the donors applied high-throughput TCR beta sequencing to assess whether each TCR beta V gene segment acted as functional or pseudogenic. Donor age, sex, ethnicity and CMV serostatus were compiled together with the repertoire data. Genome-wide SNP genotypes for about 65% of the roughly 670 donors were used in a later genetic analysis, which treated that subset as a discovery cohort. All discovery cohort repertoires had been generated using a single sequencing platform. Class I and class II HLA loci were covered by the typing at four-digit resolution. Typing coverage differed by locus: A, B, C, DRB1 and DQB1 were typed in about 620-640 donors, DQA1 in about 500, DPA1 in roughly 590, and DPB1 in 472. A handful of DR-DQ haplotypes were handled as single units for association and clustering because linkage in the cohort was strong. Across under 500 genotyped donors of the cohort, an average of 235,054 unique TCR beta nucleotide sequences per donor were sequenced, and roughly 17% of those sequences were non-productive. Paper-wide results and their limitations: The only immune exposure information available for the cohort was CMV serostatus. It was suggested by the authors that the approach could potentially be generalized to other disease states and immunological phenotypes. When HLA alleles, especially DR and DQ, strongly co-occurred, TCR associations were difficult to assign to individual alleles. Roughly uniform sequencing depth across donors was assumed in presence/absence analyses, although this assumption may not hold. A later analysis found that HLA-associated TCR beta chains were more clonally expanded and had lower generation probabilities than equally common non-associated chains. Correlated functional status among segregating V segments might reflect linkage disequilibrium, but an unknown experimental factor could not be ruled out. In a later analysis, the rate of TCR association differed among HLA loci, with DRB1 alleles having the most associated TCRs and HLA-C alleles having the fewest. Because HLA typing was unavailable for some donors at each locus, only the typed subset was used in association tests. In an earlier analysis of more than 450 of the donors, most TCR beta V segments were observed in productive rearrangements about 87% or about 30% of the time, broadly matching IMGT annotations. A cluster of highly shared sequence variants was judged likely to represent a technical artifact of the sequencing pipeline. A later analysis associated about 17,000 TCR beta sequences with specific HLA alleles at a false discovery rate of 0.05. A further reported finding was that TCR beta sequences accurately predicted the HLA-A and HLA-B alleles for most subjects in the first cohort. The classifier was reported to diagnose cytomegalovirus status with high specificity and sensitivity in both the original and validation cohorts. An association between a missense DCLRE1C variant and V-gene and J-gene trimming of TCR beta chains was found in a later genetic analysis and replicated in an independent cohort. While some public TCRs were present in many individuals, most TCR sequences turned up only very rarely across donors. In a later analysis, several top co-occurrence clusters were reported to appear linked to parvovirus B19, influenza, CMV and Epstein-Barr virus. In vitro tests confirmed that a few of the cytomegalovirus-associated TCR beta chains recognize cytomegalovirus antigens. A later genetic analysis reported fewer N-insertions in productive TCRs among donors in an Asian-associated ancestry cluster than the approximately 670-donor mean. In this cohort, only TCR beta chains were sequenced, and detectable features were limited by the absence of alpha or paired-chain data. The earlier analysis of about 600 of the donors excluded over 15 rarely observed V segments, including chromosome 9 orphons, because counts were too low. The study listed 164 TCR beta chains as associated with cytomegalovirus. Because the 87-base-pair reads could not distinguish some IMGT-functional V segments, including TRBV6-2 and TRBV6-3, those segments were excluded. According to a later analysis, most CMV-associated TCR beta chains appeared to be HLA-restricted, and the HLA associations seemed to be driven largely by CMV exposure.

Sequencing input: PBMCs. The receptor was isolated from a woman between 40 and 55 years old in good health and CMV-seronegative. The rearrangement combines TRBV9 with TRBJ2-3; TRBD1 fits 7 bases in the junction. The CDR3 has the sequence CASSPTGVSTDTQYF. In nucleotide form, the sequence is TGTGCCAGCAGCCCTACAGGGGTAAGCACAGATACGCAGTATTTT.